The clone carrying this T cell receptor (beta chain) was counted once. Trimming removed 1 base at V and 0 bases at J, with 18 bases between. CDR3 length equals 18 residues. Germline loops: CDR1 LGHDT, CDR2 YNNKEL (reference sequence). This specimen comes from a study of blood T cell repertoires in COVID-19. Whole-study context: Acute-phase and convalescent COVID-19 samples originated in the United States, Italy and Spain.

Original methodology: Amplification with reference gene primers provided the estimates of nucleated cell counts. Sequenced by immunoSEQ multiplex PCR; TCRdb stores in-frame clones only, minus some. V and J calls and clone size come straight from that table; D and trimming were deduced from the DNA. The data contain some 90,000 clones, 85% to 90% of them singletons. J is TRBJ1-1 and V is TRBV3-1 (or the pseudogene TRBV3-2); D gene ambiguous. This TCR came from a woman over 75 with active COVID-19. Source material: peripheral blood. The CDR3 here is CASSQVHSRCAMNTEAFF. CDR3 nucleotide sequence: TGTGCCAGCAGCCAAGTTCACAGTCGATGTGCTATGAACACTGAAGCTTTCTTT.